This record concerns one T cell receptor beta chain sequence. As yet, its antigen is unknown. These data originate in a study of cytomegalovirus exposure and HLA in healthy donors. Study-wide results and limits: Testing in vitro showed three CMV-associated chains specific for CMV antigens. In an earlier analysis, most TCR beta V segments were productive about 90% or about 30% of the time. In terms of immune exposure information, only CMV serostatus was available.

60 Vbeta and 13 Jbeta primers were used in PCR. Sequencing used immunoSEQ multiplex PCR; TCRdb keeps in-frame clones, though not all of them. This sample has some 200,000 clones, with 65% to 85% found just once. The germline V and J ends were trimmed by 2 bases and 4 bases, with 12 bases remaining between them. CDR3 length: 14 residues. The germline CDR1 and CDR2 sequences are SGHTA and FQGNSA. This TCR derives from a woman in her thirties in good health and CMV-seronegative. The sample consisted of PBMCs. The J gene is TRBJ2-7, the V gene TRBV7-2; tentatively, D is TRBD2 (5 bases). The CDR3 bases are TGTGCCAGCAGCTTATTTCGGGGTCGGTACGAGCAGTACTTC. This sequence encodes CASSLFRGRYEQYF. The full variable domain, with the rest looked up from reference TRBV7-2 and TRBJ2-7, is GAGVSQSPSNKVTEKGKDVELRCDPISGHTALYWYRQSLGQGLEFLIYFQGNSAPDKSGLPSDRFSAERTGGSVSTLTIQRTQQEDSAVYLCASSLFRGRYEQYFGPGTRLTVT.